The following is a TCR beta chain sequence with its context. Which antigen it targets is not known. Qualities for individual bases were not recorded, and no much larger clone is one base off. Cut back by 1 base and 5 bases, the V and J ends lie 11 bases apart. CDR1 and CDR2, per the germline V gene, are SNHLY and FYNNEI. The CDR3 runs 14 residues from the cysteine to the phenylalanine. Only the CDR3 region is kept as DNA, spanning 42 bases read in frame from base 1. The protocol used for the library was the immunoSEQ multiplex PCR assay. A mixture of 60 forward primers for TCR Vbeta segments and 13 reverse primers for TCR Jbeta segments was used in the multiplex PCR. The CDR3 region of rearranged TCR beta genes was amplified from genomic DNA with a multiplex PCR assay. Amplified TCR beta libraries were sequenced as 87-base-pair reads on the Illumina HiSeq System. Regarding the original processing steps: In a later analysis, some 80 million unique TCR beta chains were counted across the 650 to 700 repertoires, and around 11 million of these chains were shared by at least two donors. To remove PCR and sequencing errors, raw reads were error-corrected and collapsed into unique sequences using a nearest-neighbor algorithm that merged closely related sequences. Alignment of CDR3 sequences to IMGT reference sequences was used to assign V, D and J gene segments. Each retained sequence needed at least a six-nucleotide match to both a V gene segment and a J gene segment. A rearrangement counted as productive if the CDR3 had no stop codons and remained in frame with V and J, and every other rearrangement counted as non-productive. CDR3 was defined by IMGT convention, running from the second conserved V-encoded cysteine to the conserved J-encoded phenylalanine. The earlier analysis of some 550 of the donors excluded any sequence lacking an unambiguous match to a single V gene segment. In an earlier analysis of almost 600 of the donors, a V segment was called functional when productive rearrangements were above 56.7%, and segregating when the standard deviation between donors exceeded 5%. A statistical classification framework was developed to diagnose cytomegalovirus status using the catalog of TCR beta chain sequences. In a later analysis, TCR nucleotide sequences were compared against IMGT/GENE-DB human TR gene sequences so that V and J genes could be assigned. A later analysis assigned CDR3 sequences and most-parsimonious VDJ recombination scenarios with the TCRdist pipeline. In a later analysis, every TCR beta chain was defined by the combination of its CDR3 amino acid sequence and its V-gene family, and reads without a unique V-gene family were dropped. In a later analysis, several hundred highly shared, low-generation-probability nucleotide sequences were removed to address suspected cross-contamination and a sequencing artifact. A later analysis calculated a clonal expansion index for each public chain from normalized within-repertoire ranks of inferred template counts. In a later analysis, generation probabilities were computed with a VDJ recombination model fitted to out-of-frame rearrangements, and the resulting probabilities were checked against IGoR. In a later analysis, TCR-TCR, TCR-HLA and TCR-CMV co-occurrence was scored with hypergeometric tests, and a repertoire-size bias correction was applied to TCR pairs. A later analysis estimated false discovery rates by permuting HLA or CMV assignments 20 times. In a later analysis, co-occurring TCRs were grouped using DBSCAN, and TCRdist sequence similarity was added for clustering within HLA-allele-positive subsets. Repertoires with fewer than 30,000 or more than 120,000 public chains were left out of co-occurrence clustering, as were about five repertoires with anomalous nucleotide sharing. TCRdb limited this immuneACCESS table to in-frame rearrangements with V and J called. A share of clones is missing; checked studies link under half to unresolved V genes, and the rest is unexplained. That table supplies the V and J calls and clone size; D and trimming were determined from the DNA. In all, the sample holds some 130,000 clones, and approximately 71% of those were seen once. The top ten constitute around 2% of the sample.

The cohort comprised hundreds of healthy bone marrow donors. At the time of sampling, every cohort member was nominally healthy, though immune exposures that went unrecorded were likely present. The donor tested CMV seronegative, placing the donor among the 350 or so seronegative members of the cohort. Each donor provided a peripheral blood sample, and peripheral blood mononuclear cells were used for TCR beta sequencing. Genomic DNA extraction from the blood cell samples was performed with the Qiagen DNeasy Blood Extraction Kit. The data were taken from a study of cytomegalovirus exposure and HLA in healthy donors (TCRdb year 2017). Background for the entire study: An earlier analysis of roughly 570 of the donors reported approximately 260 Gb of sequence data and 117 million unique TCR beta sequences obtained from about 200 million T cells. To predict cytomegalovirus infection status, the study combined high-throughput TCR immunosequencing, statistical association of individual TCRs with disease status, and machine learning. A later analysis re-examined previously published TCR beta repertoires from roughly 650 donors and added high-resolution HLA genotyping to investigate patterns of TCR occurrence. About 330 gigabases of sequencing data and roughly 81 million unique TCR sequences made up an early release that covered over 550 HLA-typed donors. Typing coverage differed by locus: A, B, C, DRB1 and DQB1 were typed in about 620-630 donors, DQA1 in around 500, DPA1 in 606, and DPB1 in 450 to 480. Rather than drawing on any new phenotypic data, the later analysis identified candidate immune exposures from TCR beta sequences and the way those sequences occurred across donors. The study aimed to test whether signatures of past pathogen exposure could be identified by cataloging public T cell receptors. Among the approximately 400 genotyped donors, approximately 76% belonged to the genetic ancestry cluster associated with self-reported Caucasian donors. An earlier analysis of approximately 630 of the donors applied high-throughput TCR beta sequencing to assess whether each TCR beta V gene segment acted as functional or pseudogenic. Across under 500 genotyped donors of the cohort, an average of approximately 200,000 unique TCR beta nucleotide sequences per donor were sequenced, and around 19% of those sequences were non-productive. The T cell repertoires of 666 subjects were profiled by immunosequencing and related to cytomegalovirus serostatus. Donor age, sex, ethnicity and CMV serostatus were compiled together with the repertoire data. All discovery cohort repertoires had been generated using a single sequencing platform. A later genetic analysis took genome-wide SNP genotypes for about three fifths of the roughly 700 donors and used that subset as a discovery cohort. Besides the first cohort of roughly 700 subjects, a separate validation cohort made up of 120 different subjects was used. HLA typing covered class I and class II loci at four-digit resolution. Roughly 5 DR-DQ haplotypes were handled as single units for association and clustering, since linkage in the cohort was strong.

Summary of the overall study and its limitations: The study gave a list of under 200 TCR beta chains associated with cytomegalovirus. A further reported finding was that TCR beta sequences accurately predicted the HLA-A and HLA-B alleles for most subjects in the first cohort. The classifier was reported to diagnose cytomegalovirus status with high specificity and sensitivity in both the original cohort and the validation cohort. Sequencing depth was assumed to be roughly uniform across donors in the presence/absence analyses, though that assumption may not hold. Compared with the 666-donor mean, donors in an Asian-associated ancestry cluster had fewer N-insertions in productive TCRs, according to a later genetic analysis. While some public TCRs were present in many individuals, most TCR sequences turned up only very rarely across donors. When HLA alleles, especially DR and DQ, strongly co-occurred, attributing TCR associations to individual alleles was difficult. Immune exposure information for the cohort was limited to CMV serostatus. An association between a missense DCLRE1C variant and V-gene and J-gene trimming of TCR beta chains was found in a later genetic analysis and replicated in an independent cohort. It was suggested by the authors that the approach could potentially be generalized to other disease states and immunological phenotypes. A cluster of highly shared sequence variants was judged likely to be a technical artifact of the sequencing pipeline. Three of the identified cytomegalovirus-associated TCR beta chains were confirmed in vitro to be specific for cytomegalovirus antigens. In a later analysis, TCR association rates were found to vary across HLA loci, with the most associated TCRs seen for DRB1 alleles and the fewest for HLA-C alleles. In a later analysis, several top co-occurrence clusters were reported to appear linked to parvovirus B19, influenza, CMV and Epstein-Barr virus. Correlated functional status among segregating V segments might reflect linkage disequilibrium, but an unknown experimental factor could not be ruled out. At a false discovery rate of 0.05, a later analysis linked under 20,000 TCR beta sequences to specific HLA alleles. In a later analysis, HLA-associated TCR beta chains were found to be more clonally expanded and to have lower generation probabilities than equally common non-associated chains. The cohort was sequenced for TCR beta chains only, and without alpha or paired-chain data the features that could be detected were limited. HLA typing was unavailable for some donors at each locus, so association tests used only the typed subset. According to a later analysis, most CMV-associated TCR beta chains appeared to be HLA-restricted, and the HLA associations seemed to be driven largely by CMV exposure. Broadly in line with IMGT annotations, most TCR beta V segments showed up in productive rearrangements about 87% or about 30% of the time in an earlier analysis of a few hundred of the donors. Some IMGT-functional V segments, including TRBV6-2 and TRBV6-3, could not be told apart with the 87-base-pair reads, so those segments were excluded. Because counts were too low, roughly 18 rarely observed V segments, including chromosome 9 orphons, were left out of the earlier analysis of a few hundred of the donors.

The sequence was obtained from a man under 40 in good health and CMV-seronegative. The rearrangement combines TRBV2 with TRBJ1-1, with no D gene named confidently. The material sequenced was PBMCs. The DNA sequence reads TGTGCCAGCAGTGAAGTCACGGGGATGACTGAAGCTTTCTTT. Translated, it gives CASSEVTGMTEAFF.